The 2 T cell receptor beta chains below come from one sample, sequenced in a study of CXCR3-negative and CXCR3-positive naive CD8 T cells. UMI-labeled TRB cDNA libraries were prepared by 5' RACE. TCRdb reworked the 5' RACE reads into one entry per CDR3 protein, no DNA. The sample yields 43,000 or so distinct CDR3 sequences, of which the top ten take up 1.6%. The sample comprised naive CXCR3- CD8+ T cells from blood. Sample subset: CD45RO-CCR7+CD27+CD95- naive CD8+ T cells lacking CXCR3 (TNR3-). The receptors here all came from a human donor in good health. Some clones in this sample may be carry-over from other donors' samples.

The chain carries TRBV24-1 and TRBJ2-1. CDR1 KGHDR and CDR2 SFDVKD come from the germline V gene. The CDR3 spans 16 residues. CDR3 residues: CATSDLGSSSYNEQFF.

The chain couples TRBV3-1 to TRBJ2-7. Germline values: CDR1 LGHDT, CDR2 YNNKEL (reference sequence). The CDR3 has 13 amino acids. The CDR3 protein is CASSQVWDYEQYF.